One and the same sample provided the 4 T cell receptor beta chains below, sequenced in a study of human T cells and chemical hapten exposure. The time point was: pre-sensitization, week 0. As for treatment: therapeutic diphenylcyclopropenone sensitization with weekly scalp DPC. MiXCR, applied by TCRdb to the RACE reads, yields one record per CDR3 protein. Of 240,000 or so distinct CDR3 sequences in the sample, more than 6.5% were seen once. The sample here was whole blood, taken in connection with sensitization to the hapten diphenylcyclopropenone (DPC). These receptors were obtained from a middle-aged woman with alopecia areata. Some clones in this sample may be carry-over from other donors' samples.

In its sample, this clonotype was seen a few times. The chain couples TRBV27 to TRBJ2-3, with TRBD2 matching over 7 bases. Trimming cost V 0 bases and J 0 bases; bases outside gene matches: 3. The CDR3 has 16 amino acids. Germline lookup yields CDR1 MNHEY and CDR2 SMNVEV (reference sequence). For the CDR3, the DNA is TGTGCCAGCAGTTTATCGAGCGGGGCTAGCACAGATACGCAGTATTTT. It translates to CASSLSSGASTDTQYF.

This clonotype was counted a few times. The genes are TRBV7-9 and TRBJ2-4; D could derive from TRBD1 or TRBD2 (5 bases each). CDR1 and CDR2 (germline): SEHNR, FQNEAQ (reference sequence). This CDR3 contains 15 residues. Trimming stripped 3 bases from V and 0 bases from J, with 9 bases between. The CDR3 spells CASSFGALAKNIQYF. The CDR3 nucleotides are TGTGCCAGCAGCTTCGGGGCCCTAGCCAAAAACATTCAGTACTTC.

The chain couples TRBV7-3 to TRBJ2-2; D possibly corresponds to TRBD1 (5 bases). Per the germline V gene, CDR1 is SGHTA and CDR2 is FQGTGA. This CDR3 has 16 residues. The ends were cut back, 7 bases at V and 0 bases at J, with 15 bases in the middle. The CDR3 DNA reads as TGTGCCAGCACCCTAGGCAGACAGTCGAACACCGGGGAGCTGTTTTTT. Its protein product is CASTLGRQSNTGELFF.

In its sample, this clonotype was seen a few times. The chain links TRBV29-1 to TRBJ2-1; D possibly corresponds to TRBD2 (5 bases). V lost 6 bases to trimming and J lost 4 bases, with 13 bases between them. The CDR3 loop spans 13 amino acids. Looked up from germline, CDR1 is SQVTM and CDR2 is ANQGSEA. CDR3 residues: CSVETTLYNEQFF. CDR3 sequence (DNA): TGCAGCGTCGAGACTACACTTTACAATGAGCAGTTCTTC.